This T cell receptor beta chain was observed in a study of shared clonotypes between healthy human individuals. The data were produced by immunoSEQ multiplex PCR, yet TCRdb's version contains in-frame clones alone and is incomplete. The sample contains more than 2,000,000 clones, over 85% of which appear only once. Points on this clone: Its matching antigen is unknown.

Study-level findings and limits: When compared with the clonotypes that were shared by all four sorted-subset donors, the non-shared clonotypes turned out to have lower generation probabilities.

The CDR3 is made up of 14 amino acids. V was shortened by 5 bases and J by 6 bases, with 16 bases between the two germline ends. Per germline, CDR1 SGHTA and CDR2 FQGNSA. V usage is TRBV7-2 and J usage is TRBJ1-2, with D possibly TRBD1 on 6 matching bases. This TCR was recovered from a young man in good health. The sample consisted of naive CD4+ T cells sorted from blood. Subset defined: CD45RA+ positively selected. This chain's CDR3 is CASSLQGNRDGYTF. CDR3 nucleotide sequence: TGTGCCAGCAGCCTCCAGGGGAACAGGGATGGCTACACCTTC.